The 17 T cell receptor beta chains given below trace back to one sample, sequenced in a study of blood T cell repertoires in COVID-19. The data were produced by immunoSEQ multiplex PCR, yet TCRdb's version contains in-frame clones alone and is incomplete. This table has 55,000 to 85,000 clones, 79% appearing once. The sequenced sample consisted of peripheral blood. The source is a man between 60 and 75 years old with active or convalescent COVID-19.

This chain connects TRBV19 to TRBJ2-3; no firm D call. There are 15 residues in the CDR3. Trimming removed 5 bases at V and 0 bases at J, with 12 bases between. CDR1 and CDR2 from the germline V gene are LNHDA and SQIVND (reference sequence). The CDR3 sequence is CASSETAGSTDTQYF. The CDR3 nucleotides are TGTGCCAGTAGTGAAACGGCAGGCAGCACAGATACGCAGTATTTT.

CDR3 in amino acids: CASSQGLLGTQYF. CDR3 in DNA: TGTGCCAGCAGCCAAGGACTGTTGGGGACCCAGTACTTC. The rearrangement uses TRBV7-6 and TRBJ2-5; a weak D match, TRBD2 (5 bases). CDR1 SGHVS and CDR2 FNYEAQ come from the germline V gene. Trimming took 5 bases from V and 7 from J, leaving 14 bases between them. There are 13 residues in the CDR3.

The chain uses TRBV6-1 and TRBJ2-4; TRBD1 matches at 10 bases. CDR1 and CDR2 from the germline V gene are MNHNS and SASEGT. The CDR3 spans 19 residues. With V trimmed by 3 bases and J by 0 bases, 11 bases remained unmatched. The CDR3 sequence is CASSDIRDRGPEAKNIQYF. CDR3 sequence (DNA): TGTGCCAGCAGTGATATCCGGGACAGGGGTCCTGAAGCCAAAAACATTCAGTACTTC.

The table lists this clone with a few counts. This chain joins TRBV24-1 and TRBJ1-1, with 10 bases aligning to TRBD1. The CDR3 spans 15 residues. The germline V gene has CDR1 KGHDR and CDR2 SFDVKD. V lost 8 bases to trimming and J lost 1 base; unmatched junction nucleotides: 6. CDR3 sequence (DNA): TGTGCCACCACCGGGACAGGGGCTGGGAACACTGAAGCTTTCTTT. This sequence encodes CATTGTGAGNTEAFF.

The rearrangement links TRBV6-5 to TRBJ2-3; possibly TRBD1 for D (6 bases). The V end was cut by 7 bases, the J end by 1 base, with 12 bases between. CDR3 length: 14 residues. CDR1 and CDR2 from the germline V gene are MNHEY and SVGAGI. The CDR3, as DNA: TGTGCCAGCACCCAAAGACAGGGCACAGATACGCAGTATTTT. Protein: CASTQRQGTDTQYF.

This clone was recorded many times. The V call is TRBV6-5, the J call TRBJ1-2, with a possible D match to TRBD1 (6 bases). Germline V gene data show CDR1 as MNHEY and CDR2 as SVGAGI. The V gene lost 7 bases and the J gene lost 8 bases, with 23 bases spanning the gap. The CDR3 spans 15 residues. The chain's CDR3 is CASTILRTVLDGYTF. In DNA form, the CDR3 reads TGTGCCAGCACTATATTACGGACAGTATTAGACGGCTACACCTTC.

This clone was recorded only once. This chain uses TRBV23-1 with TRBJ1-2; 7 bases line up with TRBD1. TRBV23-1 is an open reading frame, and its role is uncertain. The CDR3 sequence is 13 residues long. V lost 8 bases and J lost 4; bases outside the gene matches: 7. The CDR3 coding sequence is TGCGCCAGCGCGAACAGGGGAGTCTATGGCTACACCTTC. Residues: CASANRGVYGYTF.

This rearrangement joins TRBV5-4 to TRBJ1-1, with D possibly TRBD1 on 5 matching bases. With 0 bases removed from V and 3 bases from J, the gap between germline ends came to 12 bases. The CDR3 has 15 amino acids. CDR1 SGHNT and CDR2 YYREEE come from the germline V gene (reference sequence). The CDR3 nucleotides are TGTGCCAGCAGCTTGGGGCGGGGACGGGACACTGAAGCTTTCTTT. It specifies CASSLGRGRDTEAFF.

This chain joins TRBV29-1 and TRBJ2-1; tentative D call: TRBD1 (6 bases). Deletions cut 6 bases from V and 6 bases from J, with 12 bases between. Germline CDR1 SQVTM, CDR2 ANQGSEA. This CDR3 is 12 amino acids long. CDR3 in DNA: TGCAGCGTCGGAACAGGGTTCAATGAGCAGTTCTTC. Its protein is CSVGTGFNEQFF.

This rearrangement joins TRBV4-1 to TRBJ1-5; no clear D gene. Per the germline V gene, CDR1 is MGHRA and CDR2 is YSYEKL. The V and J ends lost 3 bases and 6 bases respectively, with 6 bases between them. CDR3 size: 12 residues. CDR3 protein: CASSHPGQPQHF. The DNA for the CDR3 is TGCGCCAGCAGCCACCCCGGTCAGCCCCAGCATTTT.

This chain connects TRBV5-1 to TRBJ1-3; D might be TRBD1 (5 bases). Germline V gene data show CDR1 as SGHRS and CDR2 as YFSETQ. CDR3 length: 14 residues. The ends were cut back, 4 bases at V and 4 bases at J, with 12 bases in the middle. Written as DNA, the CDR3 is TGCGCCAGCAGCGCTCAGGGCCCAGGAAACACCATATATTTT. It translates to CASSAQGPGNTIYF.

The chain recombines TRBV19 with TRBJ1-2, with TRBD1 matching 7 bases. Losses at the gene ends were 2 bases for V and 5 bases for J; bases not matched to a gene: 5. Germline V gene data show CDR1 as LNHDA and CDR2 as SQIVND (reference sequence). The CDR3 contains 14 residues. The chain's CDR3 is CASSIFDRAYGYTF. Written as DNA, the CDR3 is TGTGCCAGTAGTATATTCGACAGGGCATATGGCTACACCTTC.

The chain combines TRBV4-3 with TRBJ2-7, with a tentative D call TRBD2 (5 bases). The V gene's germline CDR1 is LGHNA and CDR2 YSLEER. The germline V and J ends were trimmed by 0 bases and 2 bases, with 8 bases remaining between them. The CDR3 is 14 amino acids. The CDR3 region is CASSQETRAYEQYF. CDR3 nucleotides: TGCGCCAGCAGCCAAGAAACTAGGGCCTACGAGCAGTACTTC.

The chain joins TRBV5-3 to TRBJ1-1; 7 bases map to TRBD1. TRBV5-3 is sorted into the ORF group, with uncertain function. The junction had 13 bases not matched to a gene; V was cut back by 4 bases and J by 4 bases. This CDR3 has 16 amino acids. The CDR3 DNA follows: TGTGCCAGAAGCGGCGAGACAGGGATCCTGGTCACTGAAGCTTTCTTT. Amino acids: CARSGETGILVTEAFF.

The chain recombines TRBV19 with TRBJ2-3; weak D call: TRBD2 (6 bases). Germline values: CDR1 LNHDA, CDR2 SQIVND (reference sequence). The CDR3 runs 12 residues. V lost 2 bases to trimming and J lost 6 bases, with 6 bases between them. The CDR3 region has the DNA TGTGCCAGTAGTATACGGGGGGATACGCAGTATTTT. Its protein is CASSIRGDTQYF.

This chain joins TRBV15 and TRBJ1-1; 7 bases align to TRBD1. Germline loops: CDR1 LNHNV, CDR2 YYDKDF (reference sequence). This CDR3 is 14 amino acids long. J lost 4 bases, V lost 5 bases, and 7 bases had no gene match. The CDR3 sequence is CATSPQGLSTEAFF. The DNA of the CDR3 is TGTGCCACCAGCCCACAGGGGCTGTCCACTGAAGCTTTCTTT.

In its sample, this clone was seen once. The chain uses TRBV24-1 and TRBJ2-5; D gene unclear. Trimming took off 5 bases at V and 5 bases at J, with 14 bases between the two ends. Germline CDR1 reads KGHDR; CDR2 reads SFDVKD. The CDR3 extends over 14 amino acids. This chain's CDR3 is CATSGTAGWETQYF. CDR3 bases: TGTGCCACCAGTGGCACGGCAGGATGGGAGACCCAGTACTTC.